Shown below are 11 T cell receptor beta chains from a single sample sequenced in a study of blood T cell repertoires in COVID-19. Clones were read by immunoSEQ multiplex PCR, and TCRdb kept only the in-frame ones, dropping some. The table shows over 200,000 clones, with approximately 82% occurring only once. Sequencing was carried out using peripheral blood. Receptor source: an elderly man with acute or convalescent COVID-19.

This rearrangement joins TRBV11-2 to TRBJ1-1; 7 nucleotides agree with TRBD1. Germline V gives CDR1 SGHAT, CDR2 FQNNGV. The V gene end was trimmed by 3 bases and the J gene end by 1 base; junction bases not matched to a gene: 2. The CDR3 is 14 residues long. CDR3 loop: CASSLEGANTEAFF. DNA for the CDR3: TGTGCCAGCAGCTTGGAGGGGGCGAACACTGAAGCTTTCTTT.

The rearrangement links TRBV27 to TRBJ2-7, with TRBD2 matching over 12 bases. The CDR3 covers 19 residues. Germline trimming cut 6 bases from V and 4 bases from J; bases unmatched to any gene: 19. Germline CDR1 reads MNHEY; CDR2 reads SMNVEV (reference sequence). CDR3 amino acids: CASSNRGLAGSNLNYEQYF. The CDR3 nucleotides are TGTGCCAGCAGCAACCGAGGACTAGCGGGATCTAATCTTAATTACGAGCAGTACTTC.

CDR3 bases: TGTGCCAGCACGTCAGGCGCCCGGGAAAAACTGTTTTTT. This translates into CASTSGAREKLFF. The chain couples TRBV6-5 to TRBJ1-4, with unresolved D. Germline values: CDR1 MNHEY, CDR2 SVGAGI. V shed 7 bases and J shed 8 bases, with 14 bases lying between them. The CDR3 covers 13 residues.

This chain's CDR3 is CASSVLAVAYNEQFF. The DNA for the CDR3 is TGTGCCAGCAGTGTACTAGCGGTGGCCTACAATGAGCAGTTCTTC. This chain joins TRBV2 and TRBJ2-1, with 8 bases lining up with TRBD2. Germline V CDR1 and CDR2: SNHLY, FYNNEI. V shed 4 bases, J shed 2 bases, and the junction held 4 bases outside the gene matches. This CDR3 has 15 amino acids.

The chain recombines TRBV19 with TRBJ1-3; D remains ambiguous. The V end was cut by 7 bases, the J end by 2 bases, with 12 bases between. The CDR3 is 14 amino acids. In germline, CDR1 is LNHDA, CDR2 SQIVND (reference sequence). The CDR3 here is CASNLGVPGNTIYF. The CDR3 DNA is TGTGCCAGTAATTTGGGAGTTCCTGGAAACACCATATATTTT.

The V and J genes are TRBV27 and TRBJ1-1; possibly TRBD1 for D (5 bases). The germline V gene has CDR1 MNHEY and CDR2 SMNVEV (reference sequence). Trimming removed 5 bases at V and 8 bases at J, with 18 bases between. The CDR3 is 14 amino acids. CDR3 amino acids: CASSPLGGVIEAFF. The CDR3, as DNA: TGTGCCAGCAGTCCCCTGGGGGGGGTCATAGAAGCTTTCTTT.

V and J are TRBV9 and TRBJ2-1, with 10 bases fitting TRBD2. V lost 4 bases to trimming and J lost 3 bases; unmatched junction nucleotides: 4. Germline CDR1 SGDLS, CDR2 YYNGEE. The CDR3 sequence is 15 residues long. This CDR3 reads CASSPTSGVYNEQFF. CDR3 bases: TGTGCCAGCAGCCCTACTAGCGGGGTCTACAATGAGCAGTTCTTC.

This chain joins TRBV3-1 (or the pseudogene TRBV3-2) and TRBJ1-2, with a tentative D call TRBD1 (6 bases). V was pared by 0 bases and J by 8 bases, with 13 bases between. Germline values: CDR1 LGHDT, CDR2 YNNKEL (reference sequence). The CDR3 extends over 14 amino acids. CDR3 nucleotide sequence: TGTGCCAGCAGCCAAGAGCACAGGGTGGGCGGCTACACCTTC. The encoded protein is CASSQEHRVGGYTF.

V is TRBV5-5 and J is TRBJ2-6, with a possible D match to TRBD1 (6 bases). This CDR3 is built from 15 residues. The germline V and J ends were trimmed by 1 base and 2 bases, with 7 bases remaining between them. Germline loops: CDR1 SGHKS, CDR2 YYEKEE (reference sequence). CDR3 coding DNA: TGTGCCAGCAGCTTGAGGACAGCTGGGGCCAACGTCCTGACTTTC. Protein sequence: CASSLRTAGANVLTF.

CDR3 DNA sequence: TGTGCCAGCAGCCCAGACGGACAGAACAATGAGCAGTTCTTC. It specifies CASSPDGQNNEQFF. This sequence joins TRBV11-2 and TRBJ2-1, with a tentative D call TRBD1 (6 bases). The V end lost 5 bases, the J end lost 5 bases, and 13 bases lay between the germline ends. CDR1 is SGHAT and CDR2 is FQNNGV in the germline V gene. The CDR3 consists of 14 residues.

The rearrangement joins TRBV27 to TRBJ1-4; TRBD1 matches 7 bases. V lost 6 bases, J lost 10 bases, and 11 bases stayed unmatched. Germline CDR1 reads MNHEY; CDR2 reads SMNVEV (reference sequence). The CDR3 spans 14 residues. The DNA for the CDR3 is TGTGCCAGCAGCTCCAGGACAGGCTCAGGAAAACTGTTTTTT. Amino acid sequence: CASSSRTGSGKLFF.